This TCR beta chain derives from a study of cytomegalovirus exposure and HLA in healthy donors. Broader study findings: Associated with cytomegalovirus, according to the listing, were 150 to 200 TCR beta chains. When analyzed later, a missense DCLRE1C variant was found to be linked to TCR beta V- and J-gene trimming. The classifier reportedly diagnosed cytomegalovirus status with high sensitivity and specificity. The authors reported that TCR beta sequences could predict HLA-A and HLA-B alleles. These predictions were accurate for most subjects in the first cohort.

This CDR3 contains 14 residues. Unmatched junction bases numbered 6, after V lost 8 bases and J lost 5 bases. From germline, CDR1 is MNHNS and CDR2 SASEGT. The PCR contained 60 Vbeta and 13 Jbeta primers. The data were produced by immunoSEQ multiplex PCR, yet TCRdb's version contains in-frame clones alone and is incomplete. The profile covers 200,000 or so clones, with about three quarters appearing a single time and roughly 2.1% taken by the ten largest. Notes on this clone: The target antigen is unknown.

The chain recombines TRBV6-1 with TRBJ2-3; 11 bases map to TRBD2. This sequence originates from a woman aged 30 to 39 in good health and CMV-seropositive. The sample consisted of PBMCs. This chain's CDR3 is CASGSGGAEDTQYF. CDR3 nucleotide sequence: TGTGCCAGCGGTAGCGGGGGGGCCGAAGATACGCAGTATTTT.